The T cell receptor (beta chain) described here comes from a study of shared clonotypes between healthy human individuals (dated by TCRdb to 2018 to 2020). Regarding the complete study: The cohort included a few men and a couple of women between 18 and 49 years of age. For each donor, CD4 naive and CD4 memory were each given three plates, CD8 naive was given two plates, and CD8 memory was given one plate. To estimate repertoire size and how much clonotypes are shared between individuals, the study performed deep sequencing of blood TCR repertoires from roughly five healthy adults. Libraries were prepared and TCR repertoires were sequenced by different laboratories using diverse techniques, in order to increase sequencing depth and limit assay-specific biases. Leukapheresis yielded between about 0.85 and 9 billion PBMCs per donor. General conclusions and limits of the study: Sharing across a few donors was observed for approximately 4.6% of naive CD4, over 3% of naive CD8, about 2.3% of memory CD4, and about 0.39% of memory CD8 clonotypes. Clonotypes shared by all four sorted-subset donors showed higher generation probabilities than non-shared clonotypes. The genetic and exposure-history diversity represented was limited by the small number of donors. Naive subsets generally had larger estimated clonotype richness than memory subsets did. Pairwise subsampling led to the expectation that sequencing depth would affect the degree of clonotype sharing among donors. Incomplete sequencing was indicated by rarefaction of sorted-subset datasets, despite the large sequencing depth. Sampling was restricted to blood, and TCR repertoires in tissues likely differ from the TCR repertoires found in blood.

Healthy HIV-negative adults with no recently reported acute infections or vaccinations were included as donors. Every donor was a Caucasian adult residing in Nashville, Tennessee, USA. CD4+ T cells were enriched through magnetic negative selection, after which naive cells were positively selected on CD45RA and the remaining negative fraction served as the memory subset. Blood was obtained by leukapheresis, after which PBMCs were separated by Ficoll-Histopaque density gradient centrifugation and cryopreserved in liquid nitrogen vapor phase. Analytical flow cytometry was used to check the purity and quantity of each magnetically sorted T cell population. Genomic DNA was isolated from each sorted fraction and quantified by UV absorbance on a Nanodrop 2000c. Worth noting for this clone: Its antigen is currently not known. No base qualities exist here, and no much larger clone lies one base off it.

The CDR3 starts with the cysteine, ends with the phenylalanine, and has 19 residues. The read is trimmed to its CDR3 DNA, 57 bases read in frame from base 1. The germline V gene provides CDR1 SGHRS and CDR2 YFSETQ. V lost 0 bases and J lost 1 base, and the count of bases not matched to a germline gene is 11. TCR CDR3 regions were amplified from genomic DNA by multiplex PCR using the deep immunoSEQ assay. For each cell subset, the extracted genomic DNA was distributed evenly across all wells of several immunoSEQ 96-well plates, and each plate served as one replicate. For sorted subsets, 150 to 200 ng genomic DNA, equal to tens of thousands of T cell genomes, was loaded into each replicate PCR. Purified libraries were quantified with a Qubit 3.0 fluorometer, sized on a Bioanalyzer 2100, and re-quantified with the KAPA Library Quantification kit. A separate single-read 150-cycle Illumina NextSeq 550 flow cell was used to sequence each immunoSEQ 96-well plate. As for how the authors treated the data: The immunoSEQ output contained only junctional sequences without quality scores, so filtering could not match that applied to full-length reads. To assign V/J genes and CDR3, sequences were annotated using PyIR, a Python wrapper for IgBLAST v1.9, with IMGT germline references. Any read was removed if the V/J assignment was weak (E-value above 1e-6), the CDR3 was missing, or the read contained stop codons, out-of-frame junctions, or ambiguous translated residues. V3J clonotypes were defined as sequences sharing an identical inferred V gene, J gene, and CDR3 amino acid sequence. The percentage overlap between two repertoires was calculated by dividing the number of shared unique clonotypes by the size of the smaller repertoire. Repertoire richness was assessed with RTK rarefaction, the Chao1 estimator, and Recon v2.1 estimates of unobserved clonotypes. Generation probabilities for all TCRbeta clonotypes obtained by the gDNA method from a handful of donors were computed using OLGA. TCRdb re-hosts the immuneACCESS table, in-frame sequences only. Its copies lack some clones; in the studies checked, an unresolved V gene accounts for under half of them, and the cause for the rest is not known. Clone size and the V and J calls come from that table; the DNA yielded D and trimming. Counted in this sample were some 1,600,000 clones; around 98% of them appeared once. 0.4% to 0.45% of the sample is in the top ten clones.

This chain is built from TRBV5-1 and TRBJ2-7, and TRBD2 aligns with 12 junction nucleotides. What was sequenced was naive CD4+ T cells sorted from blood. Per the publication, the cell subset or site label means: CD45RA+ positively selected. This clonotype was obtained from a man younger than 45 in good health. Here the CDR3 is given as CASSLALTSGSPGSYEQYF. The DNA sequence is TGCGCCAGCAGCTTGGCCCTGACTAGCGGGAGTCCAGGGTCCTACGAGCAGTACTTC. With all but the CDR3 taken from the reference TRBV5-1 and TRBJ2-7 genes, the full variable domain is: KAGVTQTPRYLIKTRGQQVTLSCSPISGHRSVSWYQQTPGQGLQFLFEYFSETQRNKGNFPGRFSGRQFSNSRSEMNVSTLELGDSALYLCASSLALTSGSPGSYEQYFGPGTRLTVT.